The 27 T cell receptor beta chains reported below all come from one sample, sequenced in a study of human T cells and chemical hapten exposure. Extraction of total RNA was performed on unfractionated whole blood. TCRdb analysed the 5' RACE reads with MiXCR anew, one entry per CDR3 protein. Of approximately 140,000 distinct CDR3 sequences in the sample, roughly 4% were seen once. The receptors shown here come from a female donor in good health.

This clonotype was observed many times. The rearrangement joins TRBV7-9 to TRBJ2-7; TRBD1 might be the D (7 bases). Germline V gene data show CDR1 as SEHNR and CDR2 as FQNEAQ (reference sequence). The CDR3 is 17 amino acids. V was shortened by 1 base and J by 2 bases, with 18 bases between the two germline ends. The CDR3 DNA follows: TGTGCCAGCAGCTTAGAGGGGGCGAGCGGGCGAGCCTACGAGCAGTACTTC. Its translation: CASSLEGASGRAYEQYF.

The table lists this clonotype with many counts. The chain couples TRBV12-5 to TRBJ1-2; D remains unclear. The CDR3 has 13 amino acids. Germline assignment: CDR1 LGHNT and CDR2 FRNRAP. Deletions cut 5 bases from V and 4 bases from J, with 11 bases between. The DNA of the CDR3 is TGTGCTAGTGGTGGGTCAGGTCCCTATGGCTACACCTTC. Translation gives CASGGSGPYGYTF.

This clonotype was counted at least ten times. The J gene is TRBJ2-7, the V gene TRBV20-1; D remains unclear. The length of the CDR3 is 17 residues. V was cut by 3 bases and J by 6 bases, with 27 bases left in between. The germline V gene encodes CDR1 DFQATT and CDR2 SNEGSKA (reference sequence). In DNA form, the CDR3 reads TGCAGTGCTAGCATCAGCCATGTCGCCGGCGACCGGCCCGAGCAGTACTTC. Translating it yields CSASISHVAGDRPEQYF.

This clonotype was picked up many times. The chain combines TRBV2 with TRBJ1-5, with 9 bases fitting TRBD1. V was clipped by 6 bases and J by 2 bases; unmatched bases: 8. This CDR3 has 16 residues. CDR1 and CDR2 from the germline V gene are SNHLY and FYNNEI. The CDR3, as DNA: TGTGCCAGCAGGCCCCTGGGACAGGGTGGCAATCAGCCCCAGCATTTT. This translates into CASRPLGQGGNQPQHF. Looking up the rest from reference TRBV2 and TRBJ1-5 gives the full variable domain: EPEVTQTPSHQVTQMGQEVILRCVPISNHLYFYWYRQILGQKVEFLVSFYNNEISEKSEIFDDQFSVERPDGSNFTLKIRSTKLEDSAMYFCASRPLGQGGNQPQHFGDGTRLSIL.

This clonotype has a count of ten or more. The rearrangement links TRBV11-2 to TRBJ2-5; D remains unclear. V dropped 1 base and J dropped 0 bases, with 9 bases sitting between them. Germline V CDR1 and CDR2: SGHAT, FQNNGV. CDR3 length equals 15 residues. CDR3 in DNA: TGTGCCAGCAGCTTAGTTTATGACTACCAAGAGACCCAGTACTTC. This encodes CASSLVYDYQETQYF.

Ten or more counts support this clonotype. This sequence joins TRBV20-1 and TRBJ2-3; 13 positions agree with TRBD2. The CDR3 loop spans 16 amino acids. V shed 3 bases and J 2 bases; nucleotides not matched to a gene: 5. Germline V CDR1 and CDR2: DFQATT, SNEGSKA (reference sequence). This CDR3 reads CSARGGLAGDTDTQYF. The CDR3 bases are TGCAGTGCTAGGGGCGGACTAGCGGGGGACACAGATACGCAGTATTTT.

This clonotype was counted many times. This chain connects TRBV12-3 or TRBV12-4 to TRBJ2-7; the match to TRBD1 covers 7 bases. The CDR3 is 15 residues long. Losses at the gene ends were 6 bases for V and 5 bases for J; bases not matched to a gene: 13. Here the CDR3 DNA reads TGTGCCAGCAGCCCCTCGACAGGGAGATTACACGAGCAGTACTTC. It encodes CASSPSTGRLHEQYF.

This clonotype occurred many times. The rearrangement joins TRBV5-4 to TRBJ1-3, with D possibly TRBD1 on 5 matching bases. CDR3 length: 16 amino acids. In germline, CDR1 is SGHNT, CDR2 YYREEE (reference sequence). With 2 bases removed from V and 0 bases from J, the gap between germline ends came to 12 bases. CDR3 nucleotide sequence: TGTGCCAGCAGCTTATCAAGGGGAGGCTCTGGAAACACCATATATTTT. This sequence encodes CASSLSRGGSGNTIYF.

This clonotype was detected many times. The J gene is TRBJ2-6, the V gene TRBV7-9, with TRBD2 identical over 9 bases. V dropped 4 bases and J dropped 0; count of bases not matched to a gene: 13. The CDR3 sequence is 20 residues long. Looked up from germline, CDR1 is SEHNR and CDR2 is FQNEAQ (reference sequence). In DNA form, the CDR3 reads TGTGCCAGCAGCTCCCTCAGGGAGAGTAGCGGGGGCTCTGGGGCCAACGTCCTGACTTTC. It yields the protein CASSSLRESSGGSGANVLTF.

This clonotype occurred many times. The junction shows a germline mismatch at one end, possibly a read error. The chain uses TRBV7-7 and TRBJ2-1; D possibly matches TRBD1 or TRBD2 (5 bases each). The CDR3 loop spans 18 amino acids. Germline V gene data show CDR1 as SSHAT and CDR2 as FNYEAQ (reference sequence). This CDR3 reads CASSLAPLGTHSYNEQFF. The CDR3 DNA reads TGTGCTAGCAGCTTAGCACCACTCGGGACCCACTCCTACAATGAGCAGTTCTTC.

This clonotype was recorded only once. A single base separates this from a much larger clone, so it may be a read error. The J gene is TRBJ1-4, the V gene TRBV2; possible D gene TRBD1, 6 bases. CDR3 size: 15 residues. V was clipped by 7 bases and J by 3 bases, with 15 bases between them. The germline V gene has CDR1 SNHLY and CDR2 FYNNEI. In DNA, the CDR3 is TGTGCCAGCAATTTTCAGGGGAGCCCTAATGAAAAACTGTTTTTT. This encodes CASNFQGSPNEKLFF.

This clonotype was recorded many times. The chain employs TRBV5-5 and TRBJ2-3; D is unclear. The V gene lost 1 base and the J gene lost 6 bases, with 15 bases spanning the gap. Germline V gene data show CDR1 as SGHKS and CDR2 as YYEKEE (reference sequence). The CDR3 totals 15 residues. CDR3 nucleotides: TGTGCCAGCAGCTTGCTTGGACGTCAATTGGATACGCAGTATTTT. Translated, it gives CASSLLGRQLDTQYF.

This clonotype was observed a few times. The chain combines TRBV29-1 with TRBJ2-1; maybe TRBD2 (6 bases). The V and J ends lost 4 bases and 8 bases respectively, with 15 bases between them. Looked up from germline, CDR1 is SQVTM and CDR2 is ANQGSEA. CDR3 size: 13 residues. The CDR3 protein is CSVGRDFGHEQFF. In nucleotides, the CDR3 is TGCAGCGTTGGTCGGGACTTTGGGCATGAGCAGTTCTTC.

In its sample, this clonotype was seen many times. V is TRBV2 and J is TRBJ2-5; unclear D gene. The ends were cut back, 3 bases at V and 3 bases at J, with 11 bases in the middle. Germline V gives CDR1 SNHLY, CDR2 FYNNEI. CDR3 length equals 14 residues. Here the CDR3 reads CASSDPRQKETQYF. The DNA for the CDR3 is TGTGCCAGCAGTGACCCACGCCAGAAAGAGACCCAGTACTTC.

There are many counts of this clonotype. The chain has TRBV9 and TRBJ1-1, with D possibly being TRBD1 (5 bases). CDR3 length equals 13 residues. V was pared by 4 bases and J by 4 bases, with 11 bases between. From germline, CDR1 is SGDLS and CDR2 YYNGEE. The CDR3 DNA reads TGTGCCAGCAGCTGGGGGAGGAGCACTGAAGCTTTCTTT. It yields the protein CASSWGRSTEAFF.

This clonotype showed up many times. This chain connects TRBV18 to TRBJ2-7; the match to TRBD1 covers 7 bases. Germline V gene lookup returns CDR1 KGHSH and CDR2 LQKENI. J was trimmed by 5 bases and V by 3 bases; bases with no gene match: 7. There are 14 residues in the CDR3. The CDR3 spells CASSPAGGSDEQYF. For the CDR3, the DNA is TGTGCCAGCTCACCGGCAGGGGGTTCGGACGAGCAGTACTTC.

This clonotype has ten or more counts. The J gene is TRBJ1-1, the V gene TRBV2; 9 positions agree with TRBD1. In germline, CDR1 is SNHLY, CDR2 FYNNEI. With 8 bases clipped from V and 5 bases from J, the junction kept 21 bases outside the gene matches. The CDR3 totals 18 residues. CDR3 in DNA: TGTGCCAGCCTTGAAGCCGGGACAGGGAAGGGGATGGGGACTGAAGCTTTCTTT. It encodes CASLEAGTGKGMGTEAFF.

This clonotype was observed many times. The chain joins TRBV5-1 to TRBJ1-3; 8 bases align to TRBD1. The CDR3 consists of 16 residues. Germline trimming cut 4 bases from V and 0 bases from J; bases unmatched to any gene: 6. The germline gives CDR1 SGHRS, CDR2 YFSETQ. The CDR3 loop is CASSRGTGYSGNTIYF. CDR3 nucleotide sequence: TGCGCCAGCAGCCGCGGGACAGGTTACTCTGGAAACACCATATATTTT.

The chain employs TRBV20-1 and TRBJ2-7, with TRBD2 matching 14 bases. CDR1 and CDR2 from the germline V gene are DFQATT and SNEGSKA (reference sequence). V shed 4 bases, J shed 6 bases, and the junction held 2 bases outside the gene matches. The CDR3 contains 13 residues. This CDR3 is CSAMGLAGVEQYF. The DNA for the CDR3 is TGCAGTGCTATGGGACTAGCGGGGGTCGAGCAGTACTTC.

This clonotype has more than one count but fewer than ten. This chain connects TRBV29-1 to TRBJ2-1; possible D gene TRBD2, 5 bases. Germline CDR1 SQVTM, CDR2 ANQGSEA. The CDR3 length is 12 residues. V was clipped by 4 bases and J by 6 bases, with 10 bases between them. CDR3 in DNA: TGCAGCGTTGTGGTAGGGAGCAATGAGCAGTTCTTC. Translation: CSVVVGSNEQFF.

This clonotype was counted at least ten times. DNA of the CDR3: TGTGCCAGCAGTTCTCCGGGACTAGTCAGCAATGAGCAGTTCTTC. This translates into CASSSPGLVSNEQFF. The rearrangement uses TRBV6-5 and TRBJ2-1; TRBD2 aligns across 8 bases. The CDR3 sequence is 15 residues long. Germline trimming cut 4 bases from V and 6 bases from J; bases unmatched to any gene: 8. From germline, CDR1 is MNHEY and CDR2 SVGAGI.

This clonotype was counted at least ten times. The V gene is TRBV5-1, the J gene TRBJ2-3; 9 bases fit TRBD2. The germline CDR1 and CDR2 sequences are SGHRS and YFSETQ. J gave up 5 bases and V 3 bases, and 10 bases lay outside the gene matches. The CDR3 totals 16 residues. The CDR3 sequence is CASSWRVAGDGDTQYF. DNA of the CDR3: TGCGCCAGCAGCTGGAGGGTAGCGGGGGATGGAGATACGCAGTATTTT.

This clonotype was seen repeatedly, ten times or more. The chain has TRBV12-3 or TRBV12-4 and TRBJ1-1; no firm D call. The CDR3 length is 15 residues. V was cut by 1 base and J by 8 bases, with 17 bases left in between. The CDR3 here is CASSLGSGRAYEAFF. DNA for the CDR3: TGTGCCAGCAGTTTAGGATCCGGCCGGGCGTACGAAGCTTTCTTT.

This clonotype was counted a few times. The chain recombines TRBV19 with TRBJ2-1; D is possibly TRBD1 (5 bases). The V gene's germline CDR1 is LNHDA and CDR2 SQIVND (reference sequence). V lost 5 bases and J lost 0, with 11 bases in between. The CDR3 sequence is 15 residues long. The DNA for the CDR3 is TGTGCCAGTAGTGGGCAGGGAAACTCCTACAATGAGCAGTTCTTC. As protein: CASSGQGNSYNEQFF.

This clonotype came up many times. This sequence joins TRBV20-1 and TRBJ2-5, with 13 nucleotides matching TRBD2. The V gene end was trimmed by 0 bases and the J gene end by 3 bases; junction bases not matched to a gene: 13. Per the germline V gene, CDR1 is DFQATT and CDR2 is SNEGSKA (reference sequence). The CDR3 sequence is 19 residues long. The CDR3 spells CSARDGRTSGGPWKETQYF. CDR3 nucleotide sequence: TGCAGTGCTAGAGATGGTCGGACTAGCGGGGGCCCTTGGAAAGAGACCCAGTACTTC.

CDR3: CASSPPNLHSYTGELFF. As DNA, the CDR3 is TGTGCCAGCAGCCCACCGAACCTACACTCCTACACCGGGGAGCTGTTTTTT. This rearrangement joins TRBV3-1 to TRBJ2-2; the D is unclear. V dropped 4 bases and J dropped 3 bases, with 18 bases sitting between them. Germline assignment: CDR1 LGHDT and CDR2 YNNKEL (reference sequence). The CDR3 consists of 17 residues.

Ten or more counts support this clonotype. This sequence joins TRBV2 and TRBJ2-1; TRBD1 matches 7 bases. Germline CDR1 reads SNHLY; CDR2 reads FYNNEI. The CDR3 consists of 15 residues. Trimming took 6 bases from V and 3 from J; bases not matched to a gene: 8. In DNA, the CDR3 is TGTGCCAGCAGGGGACAGTCGCAGTTCTACAATGAGCAGTTCTTC. It encodes CASRGQSQFYNEQFF.